Below are 8 T cell receptor beta chains sequenced from a single sample in a study of identical twins (dated by TCRdb to about 2016). The library relied on 5' RACE. Data came from an Illumina HiSeq 2000. TCRdb trimmed the raw reads at Q25, called clones with MiXCR and kept productive beta chains. Each CDR3 protein gets just one entry, which takes the most common genes and DNA from the rows behind it. The sample data list approximately 1.8 million distinct CDR3 sequences, and less than 35% of these were observed just once. The ten largest clones capture roughly 0.3% of the sample. Sequenced material: cord blood. All receptors derive from a newborn girl in good health.

V and J are TRBV19 and TRBJ2-1, with 8 bases fitting TRBD2. V dropped 5 bases and J dropped 6; count of bases not matched to a gene: 6. Germline V lookup: CDR1 LNHDA, CDR2 SQIVND (reference sequence). The CDR3 has 14 residues. This CDR3 reads CASSFIAGTNEQFF. The CDR3 DNA reads as TGTGCCAGTAGTTTTATAGCGGGGACCAATGAGCAGTTCTTC.

The chain has TRBV9 and TRBJ2-3, with 8 bases matching TRBD2. This CDR3 is built from 16 residues. V gave up 0 bases and J gave up 3 bases; unmatched junction bases: 6. Looked up from germline, CDR1 is SGDLS and CDR2 is YYNGEE. CDR3 bases: TGTGCCAGCAGCGTAGCGGCGGGGGGTGGGACAGATACGCAGTATTTT. It encodes CASSVAAGGGTDTQYF.

This clonotype was observed a few times. The rearrangement uses TRBV20-1 and TRBJ2-1; TRBD2 matches at 8 bases. The J call may be in error: the DNA end matches TRBJ2-7 better. The CDR3 runs 15 residues. From germline, CDR1 is DFQATT and CDR2 SNEGSKA (reference sequence). The CDR3 spells CSASVTSGSYNEQYF. In DNA form, the CDR3 reads TGCAGTGCTAGCGTTACTAGCGGATCCTACAATGAGCAGTACTTC.

The rearrangement links TRBV2 to TRBJ2-1; 11 positions agree with TRBD2. This CDR3 comprises 16 residues. Germline-derived CDR1 and CDR2 are SNHLY and FYNNEI. Trimming cost V 6 bases and J 4 bases; bases outside gene matches: 8. As DNA, the CDR3 is TGTGCCAGCAGACCCCGGACTAGCGGGCTATACAATGAGCAGTTCTTC. Residues: CASRPRTSGLYNEQFF.

This chain joins TRBV3-1 and TRBJ1-1; D is possibly TRBD1 (5 bases). V was cut by 2 bases and J by 2 bases, with 6 bases left in between. From germline, CDR1 is LGHDT and CDR2 YNNKEL (reference sequence). The CDR3 length is 13 residues. CDR3 nucleotide sequence: TGTGCCAGCAGCCAACGGGACAACACTGAAGCTTTCTTT. Residues: CASSQRDNTEAFF.

There are many counts of this clonotype. The chain couples TRBV28 to TRBJ2-5; 8 bases line up with TRBD2. J lost 3 bases, V lost 5 bases, and 8 bases had no gene match. The CDR3 has 15 residues. Germline lookup yields CDR1 MDHEN and CDR2 SYDVKM. CDR3 protein: CASSLSGTRKETQYF. As DNA, the CDR3 is TGTGCCAGCAGTCTCTCCGGGACTAGGAAAGAGACCCAGTACTTC.

This clonotype was counted many times. The chain is built from TRBV27 and TRBJ1-2; 7 bases align to TRBD1. This CDR3 contains 12 residues. Germline lookup yields CDR1 MNHEY and CDR2 SMNVEV (reference sequence). Trimming removed 5 bases from V and 7 bases from J; junction bases left unmatched: 4. This CDR3 is CASSLQGFGYTF. The CDR3, as DNA: TGTGCCAGCAGTCTACAGGGGTTTGGCTACACCTTC.

V usage is TRBV7-2 and J usage is TRBJ1-2, with no clear D. Per germline, CDR1 SGHTA and CDR2 FQGNSA. The CDR3 loop spans 16 amino acids. Deletions cut 1 base from V and 3 bases from J, with 15 bases between. CDR3 loop: CASSLGYHPADYGYTF. DNA for the CDR3: TGTGCCAGCAGCTTAGGGTACCATCCAGCGGACTATGGCTACACCTTC.